This T cell receptor (beta chain) emerged from a study of cytotoxic CD8 clonotypes in ibrutinib-treated CLL. Study context: Recorded responses included around 24 partial and 2 complete; following median around 68 months, approximately 14 stayed remitted and some 12 progressed. The study recorded mean values of around 250,000 productive templates and tens of thousands of productive rearrangements per sample. Overall study results and limits: Measured clonality at baseline was greater than in age-matched healthy donors and tracked with circulating CD8+ T-cell counts. Under treatment, the uncommon public clonotypes either contracted or remained stable.

Details on this clone: Its antigen is unidentified.

Produced via immunoSEQ multiplex PCR; TCRdb's table is partial and in-frame only. This table has approximately 100,000 clones, 60% to 80% appearing once. This clonotype was obtained from a human donor with chronic lymphocytic leukemia. The material was PBMCs, obtained after 12 months of ibrutinib treatment.

Here the CDR3 DNA reads TGCGCCAGCAGCTTACCCCCTCGGGAGACCCAGTACTTC. This sequence encodes CASSLPPRETQYF. This sequence joins TRBV5-1 and TRBJ2-5; D is unclear. Germline values: CDR1 SGHRS, CDR2 YFSETQ. V lost 2 bases to trimming and J lost 5 bases, with 10 bases between them. The CDR3 loop spans 13 amino acids.